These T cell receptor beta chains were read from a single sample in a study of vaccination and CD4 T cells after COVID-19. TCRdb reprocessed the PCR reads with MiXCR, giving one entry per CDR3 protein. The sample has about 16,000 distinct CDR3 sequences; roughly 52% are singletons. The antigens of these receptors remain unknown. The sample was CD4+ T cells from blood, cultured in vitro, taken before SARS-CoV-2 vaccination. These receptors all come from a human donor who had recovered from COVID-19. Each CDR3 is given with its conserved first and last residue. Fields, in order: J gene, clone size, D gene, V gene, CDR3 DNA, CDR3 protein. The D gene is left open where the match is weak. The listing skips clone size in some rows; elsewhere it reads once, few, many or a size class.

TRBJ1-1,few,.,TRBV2,TGTGCCAGCGGCACATCACTGAACACTGAAGCTTTCTTT,CASGTSLNTEAFF
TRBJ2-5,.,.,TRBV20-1,TGCAGTGCTCCTCTTTTCAGGAGAGGGGGGGAGACCCAGTACTTC,CSAPLFRRGGETQYF
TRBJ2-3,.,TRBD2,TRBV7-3,TGTGCCAGCAGCGAGAGCGGGAGGCCTGCAGATACGCAGTATTTT,CASSESGRPADTQYF
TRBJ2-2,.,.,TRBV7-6,TGTGCCAGCAGCTTAGAAGCCGGATTTATCGGGGAGCTGTTTTTT,CASSLEAGFIGELFF
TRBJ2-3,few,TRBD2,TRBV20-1,TGCAGTGCTAGGACTAGCGGAGGCACAGATACGCAGTATTTT,CSARTSGGTDTQYF
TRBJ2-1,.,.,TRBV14,TGTGCCAGTGGACAGGCCGGCGGGAACTTCTACAATGAGCAGTTCTTC,CASGQAGGNFYNEQFF
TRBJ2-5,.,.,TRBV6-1,TGTGCCACCCGGGGGACAGAACTGGGGACCCAGTACTTC,CATRGTELGTQYF
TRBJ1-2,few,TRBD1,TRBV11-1,TGTGCCAGCAGCGTGACAGGGAACTATGGCTACACCTTC,CASSVTGNYGYTF
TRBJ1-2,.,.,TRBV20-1,TGCAGTGCTACAAGGGGCAGGGAGGACTACACCTTC,CSATRGREDYTF
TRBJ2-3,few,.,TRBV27,TGTGCCAGCAGTTTTATGAGCGGAAACACAGATACGCAGTATTTT,CASSFMSGNTDTQYF
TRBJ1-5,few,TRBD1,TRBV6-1,TGTGCCAGCAGTGGGACAGGGGGGGGCAATCAGCCCCAGCATTTT,CASSGTGGGNQPQHF
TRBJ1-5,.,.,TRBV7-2,TGTGCCAGCAGCTTAGGCCTATCAGGGAGCCTTTATCAGCCCCAGCATTTT,CASSLGLSGSLYQPQHF